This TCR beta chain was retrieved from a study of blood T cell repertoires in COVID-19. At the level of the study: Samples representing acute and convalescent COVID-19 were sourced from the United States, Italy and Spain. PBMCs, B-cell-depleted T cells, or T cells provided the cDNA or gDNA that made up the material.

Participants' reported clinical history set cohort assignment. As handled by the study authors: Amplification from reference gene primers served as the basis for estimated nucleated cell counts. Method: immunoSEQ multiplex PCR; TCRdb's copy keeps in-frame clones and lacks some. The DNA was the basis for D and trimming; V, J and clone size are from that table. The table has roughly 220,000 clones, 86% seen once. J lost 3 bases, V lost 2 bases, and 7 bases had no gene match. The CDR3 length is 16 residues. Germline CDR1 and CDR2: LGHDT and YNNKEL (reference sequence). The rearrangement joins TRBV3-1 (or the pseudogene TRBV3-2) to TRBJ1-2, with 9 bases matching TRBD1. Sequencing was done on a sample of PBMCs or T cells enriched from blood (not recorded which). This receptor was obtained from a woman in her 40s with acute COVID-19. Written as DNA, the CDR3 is TGTGCCAGCAGCCAAAACCCCGGACAGGGGTACTATGGCTACACCTTC. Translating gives CASSQNPGQGYYGYTF.